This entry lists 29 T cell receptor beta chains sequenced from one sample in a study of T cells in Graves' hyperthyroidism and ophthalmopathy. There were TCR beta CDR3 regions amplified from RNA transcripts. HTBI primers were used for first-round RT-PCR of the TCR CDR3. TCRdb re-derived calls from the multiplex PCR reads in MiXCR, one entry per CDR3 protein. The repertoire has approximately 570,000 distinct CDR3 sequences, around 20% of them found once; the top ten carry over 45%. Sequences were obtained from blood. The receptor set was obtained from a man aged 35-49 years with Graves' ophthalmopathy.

CDR3 residues: CAISDGGSGETQYF. The DNA for the CDR3 is TGTGCCATCAGTGATGGAGGGTCGGGAGAGACCCAGTACTTC. The J gene is TRBJ2-5, the V gene TRBV10-3; weak D call: TRBD2 (6 bases). The CDR3 covers 14 residues. The V end was cut by 3 bases, the J end by 4 bases, with 12 bases between. CDR1 and CDR2 (germline): ENHRY, SYGVKD.

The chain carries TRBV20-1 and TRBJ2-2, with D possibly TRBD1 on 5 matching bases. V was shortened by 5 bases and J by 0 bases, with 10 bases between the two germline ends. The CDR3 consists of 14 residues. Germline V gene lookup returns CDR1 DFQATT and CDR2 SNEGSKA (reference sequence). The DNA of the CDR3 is TGCAGTGCTTTAAGGGGCCCGAACACCGGGGAGCTGTTTTTT. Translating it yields CSALRGPNTGELFF.

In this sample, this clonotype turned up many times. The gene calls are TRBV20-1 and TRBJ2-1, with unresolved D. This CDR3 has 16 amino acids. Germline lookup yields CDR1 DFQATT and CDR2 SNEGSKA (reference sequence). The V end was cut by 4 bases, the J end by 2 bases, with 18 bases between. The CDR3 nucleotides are TGCAGTGCTACACCCACAGACAAAGGACCCTACAATGAGCAGTTCTTC. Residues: CSATPTDKGPYNEQFF.

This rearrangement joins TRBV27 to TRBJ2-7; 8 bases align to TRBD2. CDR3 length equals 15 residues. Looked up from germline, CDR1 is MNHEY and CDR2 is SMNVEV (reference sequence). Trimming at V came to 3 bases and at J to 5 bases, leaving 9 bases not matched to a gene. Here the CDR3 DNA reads TGTGCCAGCAGTTTCCGTAGCGGGACCGTCGACGAGCAGTACTTC. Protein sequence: CASSFRSGTVDEQYF.

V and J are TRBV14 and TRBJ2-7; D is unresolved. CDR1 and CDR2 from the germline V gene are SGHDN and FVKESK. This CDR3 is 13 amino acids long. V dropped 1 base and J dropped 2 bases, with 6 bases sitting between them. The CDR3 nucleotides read TGTGCCAGCAGCCAAGTGGTAACCTACGAGCAGTACTTC. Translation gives CASSQVVTYEQYF.

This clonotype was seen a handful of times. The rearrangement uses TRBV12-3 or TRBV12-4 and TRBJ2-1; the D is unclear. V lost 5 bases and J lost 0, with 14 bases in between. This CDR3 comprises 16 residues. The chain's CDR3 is CASSPPGRSSYNEQFF. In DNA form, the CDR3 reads TGTGCCAGCAGTCCCCCTGGTCGCAGCTCCTACAATGAGCAGTTCTTC.

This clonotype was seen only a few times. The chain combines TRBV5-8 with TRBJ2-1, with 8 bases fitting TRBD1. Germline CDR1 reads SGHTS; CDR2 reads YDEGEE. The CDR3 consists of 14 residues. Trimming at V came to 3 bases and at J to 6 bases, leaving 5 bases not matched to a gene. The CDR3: CASSSGTGINEQFF. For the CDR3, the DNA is TGTGCCAGCAGCTCCGGGACAGGAATCAATGAGCAGTTCTTC. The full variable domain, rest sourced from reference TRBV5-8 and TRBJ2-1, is EAGVTQSPTHLIKTRGQQATLRCSPISGHTSVYWYQQALGLGLQFLLWYDEGEERNRGNFPPRFSGRQFPNYSSELNVNALELEDSALYLCASSSGTGINEQFFGPGTRLTVL.

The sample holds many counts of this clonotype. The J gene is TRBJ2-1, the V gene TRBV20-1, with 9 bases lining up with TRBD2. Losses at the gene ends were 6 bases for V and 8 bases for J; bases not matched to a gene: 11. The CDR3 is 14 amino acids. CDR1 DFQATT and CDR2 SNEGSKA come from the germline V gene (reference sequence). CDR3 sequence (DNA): TGCAGTGCCCCCCTAGCGGGACGGTTGTATGAGCAGTTCTTC. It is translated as CSAPLAGRLYEQFF.

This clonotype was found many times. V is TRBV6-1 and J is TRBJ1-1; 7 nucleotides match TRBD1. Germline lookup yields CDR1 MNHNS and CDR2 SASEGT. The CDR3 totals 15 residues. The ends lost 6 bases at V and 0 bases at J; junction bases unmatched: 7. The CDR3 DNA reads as TGTGCCAGCAGACCCAGGGGACAGCTGAACACTGAAGCTTTCTTT. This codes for CASRPRGQLNTEAFF.

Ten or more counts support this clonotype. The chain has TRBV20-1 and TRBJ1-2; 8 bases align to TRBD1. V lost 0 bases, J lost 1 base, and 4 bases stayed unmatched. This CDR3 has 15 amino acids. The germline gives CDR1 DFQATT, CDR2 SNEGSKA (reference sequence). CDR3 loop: CSARDGTGINYGYTF. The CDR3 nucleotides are TGCAGTGCTAGAGATGGGACAGGCATTAACTATGGCTACACCTTC.

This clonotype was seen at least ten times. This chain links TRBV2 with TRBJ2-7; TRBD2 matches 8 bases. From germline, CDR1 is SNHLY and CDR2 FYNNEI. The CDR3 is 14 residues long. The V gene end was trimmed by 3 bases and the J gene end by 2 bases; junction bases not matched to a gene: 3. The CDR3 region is CASSEEGLAYEQYF. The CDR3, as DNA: TGTGCCAGCAGTGAGGAGGGACTAGCCTACGAGCAGTACTTC. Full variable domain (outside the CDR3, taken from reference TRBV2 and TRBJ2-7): EPEVTQTPSHQVTQMGQEVILRCVPISNHLYFYWYRQILGQKVEFLVSFYNNEISEKSEIFDDQFSVERPDGSNFTLKIRSTKLEDSAMYFCASSEEGLAYEQYFGPGTRLTVT.

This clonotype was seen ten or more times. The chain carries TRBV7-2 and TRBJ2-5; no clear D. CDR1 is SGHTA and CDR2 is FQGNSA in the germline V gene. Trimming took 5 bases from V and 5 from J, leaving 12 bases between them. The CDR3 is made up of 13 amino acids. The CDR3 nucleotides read TGTGCCAGCAGCCCCTCGACGCGGGAGACCCAGTACTTC. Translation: CASSPSTRETQYF. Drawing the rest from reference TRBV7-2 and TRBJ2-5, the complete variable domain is GAGVSQSPSNKVTEKGKDVELRCDPISGHTALYWYRQSLGQGLEFLIYFQGNSAPDKSGLPSDRFSAERTGGSVSTLTIQRTQQEDSAVYLCASSPSTRETQYFGPGTRLLVL.

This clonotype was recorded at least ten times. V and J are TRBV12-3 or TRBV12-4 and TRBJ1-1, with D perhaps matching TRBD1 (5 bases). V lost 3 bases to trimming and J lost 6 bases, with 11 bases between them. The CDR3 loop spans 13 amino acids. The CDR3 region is CASSLTGGAEAFF. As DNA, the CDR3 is TGTGCCAGCAGTTTGACCGGGGGGGCTGAAGCTTTCTTT.

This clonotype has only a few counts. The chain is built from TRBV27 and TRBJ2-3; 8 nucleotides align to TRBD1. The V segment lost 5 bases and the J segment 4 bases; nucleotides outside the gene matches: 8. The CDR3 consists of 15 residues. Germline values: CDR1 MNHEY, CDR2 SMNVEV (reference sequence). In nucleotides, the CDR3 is TGTGCCAGCAGTCCCGGGACAGGTGTATCAGATACGCAGTATTTT. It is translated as CASSPGTGVSDTQYF.

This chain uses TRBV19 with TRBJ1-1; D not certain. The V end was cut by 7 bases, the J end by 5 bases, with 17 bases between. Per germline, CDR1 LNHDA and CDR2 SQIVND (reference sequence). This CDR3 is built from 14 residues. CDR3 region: CASTLSWGRTEAFF. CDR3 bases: TGTGCCAGTACGTTGTCTTGGGGAAGGACTGAAGCTTTCTTT. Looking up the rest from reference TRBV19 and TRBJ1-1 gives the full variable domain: DGGITQSPKYLFRKEGQNVTLSCEQNLNHDAMYWYRQDPGQGLRLIYYSQIVNDFQKGDIAEGYSVSREKKESFPLTVTSAQKNPTAFYLCASTLSWGRTEAFFGQGTRLTVV.

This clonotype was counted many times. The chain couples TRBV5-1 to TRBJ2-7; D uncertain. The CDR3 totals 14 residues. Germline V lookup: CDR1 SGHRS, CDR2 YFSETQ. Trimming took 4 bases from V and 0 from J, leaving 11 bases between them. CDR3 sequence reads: CASSQNQNSYEQYF. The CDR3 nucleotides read TGCGCCAGCAGCCAGAACCAAAACTCCTACGAGCAGTACTTC.

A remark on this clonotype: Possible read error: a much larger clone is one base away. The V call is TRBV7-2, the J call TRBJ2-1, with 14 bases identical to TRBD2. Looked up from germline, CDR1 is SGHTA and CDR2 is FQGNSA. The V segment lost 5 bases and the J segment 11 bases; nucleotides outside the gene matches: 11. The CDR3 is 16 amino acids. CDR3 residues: CASSTRLAGGSPKQFF. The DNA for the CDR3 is TGTGCCAGCAGCACACGACTAGCGGGAGGGTCCCCTAAGCAGTTCTTC.

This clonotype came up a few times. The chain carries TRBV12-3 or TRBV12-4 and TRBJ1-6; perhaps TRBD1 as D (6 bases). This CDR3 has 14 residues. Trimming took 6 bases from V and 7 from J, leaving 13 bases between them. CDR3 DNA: TGTGCCAGCAGCCCCAGGGGCTTAAATTCACCCCTCCACTTT. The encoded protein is CASSPRGLNSPLHF.

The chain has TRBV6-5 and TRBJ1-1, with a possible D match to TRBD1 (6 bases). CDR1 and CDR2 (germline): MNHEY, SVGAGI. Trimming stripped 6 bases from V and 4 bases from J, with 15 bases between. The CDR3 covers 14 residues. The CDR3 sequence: CASSLQGLVTEAFF. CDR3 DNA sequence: TGTGCCAGCAGCTTACAGGGTCTTGTCACTGAAGCTTTCTTT.

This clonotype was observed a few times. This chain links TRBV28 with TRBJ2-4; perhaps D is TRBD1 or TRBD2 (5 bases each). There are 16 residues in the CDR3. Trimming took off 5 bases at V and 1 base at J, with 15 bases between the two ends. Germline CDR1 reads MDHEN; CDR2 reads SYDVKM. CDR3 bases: TGTGCCAGCAGTCCCCAGGGAGAGGGGGCCAAAAACATTCAGTACTTC. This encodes CASSPQGEGAKNIQYF.

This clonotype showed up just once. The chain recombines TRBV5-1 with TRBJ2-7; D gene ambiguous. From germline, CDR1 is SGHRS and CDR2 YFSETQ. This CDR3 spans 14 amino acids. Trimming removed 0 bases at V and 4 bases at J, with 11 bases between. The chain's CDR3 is CASSLESVVYEQYF. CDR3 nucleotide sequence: TGCGCCAGCAGCTTGGAGAGTGTGGTGTACGAGCAGTACTTC. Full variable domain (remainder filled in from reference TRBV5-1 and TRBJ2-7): KAGVTQTPRYLIKTRGQQVTLSCSPISGHRSVSWYQQTPGQGLQFLFEYFSETQRNKGNFPGRFSGRQFSNSRSEMNVSTLELGDSALYLCASSLESVVYEQYFGPGTRLTVT.

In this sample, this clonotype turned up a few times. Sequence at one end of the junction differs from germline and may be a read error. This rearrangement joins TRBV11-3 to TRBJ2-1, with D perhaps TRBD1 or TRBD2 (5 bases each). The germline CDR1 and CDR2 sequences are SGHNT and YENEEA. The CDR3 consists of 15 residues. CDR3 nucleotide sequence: TGTGCCGGCAGCGAAGGGACCAACTCCTACAATGAGCAGTTCTTC. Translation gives CAGSEGTNSYNEQFF.

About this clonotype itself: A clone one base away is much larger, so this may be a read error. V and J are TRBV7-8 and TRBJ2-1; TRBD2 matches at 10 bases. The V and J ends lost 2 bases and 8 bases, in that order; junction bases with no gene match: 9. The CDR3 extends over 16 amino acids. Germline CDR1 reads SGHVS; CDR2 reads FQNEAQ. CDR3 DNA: TGTGCCAGCAGCTTATTGGCTAGCGGGAGTGTGGATGAGCAGTTCTTC. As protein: CASSLLASGSVDEQFF. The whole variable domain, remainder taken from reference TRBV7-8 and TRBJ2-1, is GAGVSQSPRYKVAKRGQDVALRCDPISGHVSLFWYQQALGQGPEFLTYFQNEAQLDKSGLPSDRFFAERPEGSVSTLKIQRTQQEDSAVYLCASSLLASGSVDEQFFGPGTRLTVL.

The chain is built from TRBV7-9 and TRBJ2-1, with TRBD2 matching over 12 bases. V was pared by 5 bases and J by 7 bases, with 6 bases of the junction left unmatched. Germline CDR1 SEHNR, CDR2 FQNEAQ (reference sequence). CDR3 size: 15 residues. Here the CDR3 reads CASSQTSGGRNEQFF. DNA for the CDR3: TGTGCCAGCAGCCAGACTAGCGGGGGTAGGAATGAGCAGTTCTTC.

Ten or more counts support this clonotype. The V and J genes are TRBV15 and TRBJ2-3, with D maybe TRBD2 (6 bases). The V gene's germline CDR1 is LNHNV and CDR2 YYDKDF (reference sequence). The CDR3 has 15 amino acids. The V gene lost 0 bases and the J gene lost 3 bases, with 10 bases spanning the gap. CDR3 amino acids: CATSREGGWTDTQYF. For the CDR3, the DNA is TGTGCCACCAGCAGAGAGGGGGGTTGGACAGATACGCAGTATTTT.

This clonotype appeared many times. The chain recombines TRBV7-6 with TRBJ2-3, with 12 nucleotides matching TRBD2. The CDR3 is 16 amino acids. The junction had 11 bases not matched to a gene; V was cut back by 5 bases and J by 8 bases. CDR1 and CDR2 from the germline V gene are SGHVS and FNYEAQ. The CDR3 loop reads CASSPRASGGAGTQYF. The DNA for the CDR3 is TGTGCCAGCAGCCCCCGGGCTAGCGGGGGGGCTGGTACGCAGTATTTT.

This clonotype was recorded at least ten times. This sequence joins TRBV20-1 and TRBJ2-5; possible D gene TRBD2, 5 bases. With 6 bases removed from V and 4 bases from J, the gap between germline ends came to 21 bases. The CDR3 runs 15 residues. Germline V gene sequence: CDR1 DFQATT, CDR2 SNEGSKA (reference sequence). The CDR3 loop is CSADTVEVKGETQYF. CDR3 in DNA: TGCAGTGCCGATACGGTGGAGGTCAAGGGAGAGACCCAGTACTTC.

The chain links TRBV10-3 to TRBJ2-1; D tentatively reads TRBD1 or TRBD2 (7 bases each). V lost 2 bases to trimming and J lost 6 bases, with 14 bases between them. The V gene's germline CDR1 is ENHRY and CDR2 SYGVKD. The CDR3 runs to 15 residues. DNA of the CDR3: TGTGCCATCAGTGAGCGGCAGGGGGGGGTCAATGAGCAGTTCTTC. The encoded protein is CAISERQGGVNEQFF.

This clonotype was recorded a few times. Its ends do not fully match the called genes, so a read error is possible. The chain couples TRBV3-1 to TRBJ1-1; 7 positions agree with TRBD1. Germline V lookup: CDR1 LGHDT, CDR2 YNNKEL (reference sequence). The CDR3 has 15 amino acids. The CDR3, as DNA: TGTGCCAGCAGCCAATTCGGACAGGTAAACACTGAAGCTTCCTTT. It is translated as CASSQFGQVNTEASF.